The 22 T cell receptor beta chains presented below share a single source sample, sequenced in a study of T cells in Graves' hyperthyroidism and ophthalmopathy. Amplification targeted TCR beta CDR3 regions from RNA transcripts. The HTBI primer set was used in a first-round RT-PCR of the TCR CDR3. From the multiplex PCR reads, TCRdb called clonotypes with MiXCR, one entry per CDR3 protein. The sample lists about 690,000 distinct CDR3 sequences, 17% occurring once. What was sequenced was blood. The receptors were sampled from a man in his forties or fifties with Graves' hyperthyroidism.

There are many counts of this clonotype. The genes are TRBV11-3 and TRBJ2-2; a weak D match, TRBD2 (6 bases). Germline V lookup: CDR1 SGHNT, CDR2 YENEEA. Trimming stripped 0 bases from V and 7 bases from J, with 12 bases between. The CDR3 contains 15 residues. As DNA, the CDR3 is TGTGCCAGCAGCTTAGACGGAGGGAGGCGCGGGGAGCTGTTTTTT. Protein: CASSLDGGRRGELFF.

This clonotype was detected many times. The chain joins TRBV28 to TRBJ1-3; D remains ambiguous. V was pared by 2 bases and J by 0 bases, with 5 bases between. This CDR3 contains 14 residues. The germline gives CDR1 MDHEN, CDR2 SYDVKM. The chain's CDR3 is CASSLTSSGNTIYF. Here the CDR3 DNA reads TGTGCCAGCAGTTTAACCAGCTCTGGAAACACCATATATTTT.

The CDR3 DNA follows: TGTGCCAGCAGTTCGGGACTAGTCTATGAGCAGTTCTTC. Its protein product is CASSSGLVYEQFF. J is TRBJ2-1 and V is TRBV6-9, with 8 positions matching TRBD2. The CDR3 runs to 13 residues. From germline, CDR1 is MNHGY and CDR2 SVAAGI. Trimming cost V 4 bases and J 8 bases; bases outside gene matches: 4.

The chain has TRBV29-1 and TRBJ2-7; D may be TRBD1 (6 bases). CDR3 length: 12 amino acids. Trimming stripped 4 bases from V and 3 bases from J, with 10 bases between. The V gene's germline CDR1 is SQVTM and CDR2 ANQGSEA. DNA of the CDR3: TGCAGCGTTGCAAGCAGGGGCTACGAGCAGTACTTC. Protein: CSVASRGYEQYF.

The CDR3 DNA is TGTGCCAGCAGTGATAAGACACTGGGAGAGCAGTACTTC. Translated: CASSDKTLGEQYF. This sequence joins TRBV25-1 and TRBJ2-7; D unresolved. The ends were cut back, 3 bases at V and 7 bases at J, with 13 bases in the middle. The CDR3 loop spans 13 amino acids. Germline CDR1 MGHDK, CDR2 SYGVNS.

This clonotype was recorded a few times. The chain recombines TRBV3-1 with TRBJ2-4; 12 bases map to TRBD2. Trimming removed 4 bases from V and 3 bases from J; junction bases left unmatched: 4. Germline CDR1 LGHDT, CDR2 YNNKEL (reference sequence). The CDR3 is made up of 16 amino acids. The CDR3 DNA sequence: TGTGCCAGCAGCCTCTGGACTAGCGGGAACAAAAACATTCAGTACTTC. This codes for CASSLWTSGNKNIQYF.

A remark on this clonotype: At one end, the junction sequence differs from germline, possibly due to a read error. The chain joins TRBV5-1 to TRBJ2-1; TRBD1 matches at 7 bases. The CDR3 spans 16 residues. Germline CDR1 is SGHRS and CDR2 is YFSETQ. In nucleotides, the CDR3 is TGCGCCAGCAGCTTTCAGGGGGATCTTTCCTACAATGAGCGGTTCTTC. It translates to CASSFQGDLSYNERFF.

This clonotype was counted many times. The V and J genes are TRBV7-9 and TRBJ2-2, with D unresolved. The CDR3 runs to 15 residues. The ends were cut back, 3 bases at V and 0 bases at J, with 8 bases in the middle. Germline-derived CDR1 and CDR2 are SEHNR and FQNEAQ (reference sequence). The CDR3 loop reads CASSLLIPNTGELFF. The DNA for the CDR3 is TGTGCCAGCAGCTTGTTGATCCCGAACACCGGGGAGCTGTTTTTT.

V and J are TRBV2 and TRBJ2-7; 10 bases are shared with TRBD1. Unmatched junction bases numbered 12, after V lost 7 bases and J lost 9 bases. CDR1 and CDR2 (germline): SNHLY, FYNNEI. This CDR3 region has 14 residues. This CDR3 reads CASTRGDRGQGQYF. The DNA for the CDR3 is TGTGCCAGCACAAGGGGGGACAGGGGCCAGGGGCAGTACTTC.

Ten or more counts support this clonotype. The rearrangement links TRBV7-9 to TRBJ1-2, with TRBD1 identical over 8 bases. CDR1 and CDR2 from the germline V gene are SEHNR and FQNEAQ (reference sequence). This CDR3 is built from 15 residues. V was clipped by 4 bases and J by 4 bases; unmatched bases: 8. CDR3 loop: CASSYDRGESYGYTF. Written as DNA, the CDR3 is TGTGCCAGCAGCTACGACAGGGGTGAATCCTATGGCTACACCTTC.

This clonotype was seen repeatedly, ten times or more. V is TRBV5-1 and J is TRBJ2-3; 7 bases match TRBD1. Trimming cost V 4 bases and J 3 bases; bases outside gene matches: 8. CDR1 is SGHRS and CDR2 is YFSETQ in the germline V gene. CDR3 length equals 15 residues. The CDR3 DNA reads as TGCGCCAGCAGCGTGCTGACAGGGTATACAGATACGCAGTATTTT. Translated: CASSVLTGYTDTQYF.

The DNA for the CDR3 is TGTGCCAGTAGTACTCGGACAGGGGGCGACATGAACACTGAAGCTTTCTTT. As protein: CASSTRTGGDMNTEAFF. The chain combines TRBV19 with TRBJ1-1; 11 bases line up with TRBD1. This CDR3 region has 17 residues. Trimming took 4 bases from V and 0 from J; bases not matched to a gene: 7. Germline V gene lookup returns CDR1 LNHDA and CDR2 SQIVND (reference sequence).

This clonotype was seen ten or more times. V and J are TRBV28 and TRBJ2-7; no reliable D call. Trimming pared 2 bases from V and 6 bases from J, leaving 17 bases between. Germline CDR1 MDHEN, CDR2 SYDVKM. The CDR3 totals 15 residues. This CDR3 reads CASSLGGRNLGEQYF. CDR3 DNA: TGTGCCAGCAGTTTAGGCGGCCGGAACCTAGGCGAGCAGTACTTC.

The CDR3 nucleotides are TGTGCCACCAGCAGAGCCCCGGACGGCAGTAGGTACTTC. This encodes CATSRAPDGSRYF. V gene TRBV15 combines with J gene TRBJ2-5; no clear D. V lost 1 base to trimming and J lost 13 bases, with 16 bases between them. Germline V gives CDR1 LNHNV, CDR2 YYDKDF (reference sequence). The CDR3 runs 13 residues.

The J gene is TRBJ2-3, the V gene TRBV7-3, with D uncertain. Germline lookup yields CDR1 SGHTA and CDR2 FQGTGA. Trimming pared 3 bases from V and 0 bases from J, leaving 10 bases between. CDR3 length: 15 residues. CDR3 coding DNA: TGTGCCAGCAGCTTCCGGGCTACTAGCACAGATACGCAGTATTTT. The encoded protein is CASSFRATSTDTQYF.

This clonotype was seen a few times. The genes are TRBV5-1 and TRBJ1-2, with D unclear. The ends were cut back, 0 bases at V and 1 base at J, with 7 bases in the middle. The germline V gene has CDR1 SGHRS and CDR2 YFSETQ. The CDR3 totals 14 residues. The CDR3 nucleotides are TGCGCCAGCAGCTTGGATACATTTAACTATGGCTACACCTTC. Translated, it gives CASSLDTFNYGYTF.

This sequence joins TRBV6-1 and TRBJ2-5; D is uncertain. The length of the CDR3 is 13 residues. V shed 6 bases and J shed 1 base, with 9 bases lying between them. Germline values: CDR1 MNHNS, CDR2 SASEGT. CDR3 sequence: CASRMTFQETQYF. DNA for the CDR3: TGTGCCAGCAGGATGACATTCCAAGAGACCCAGTACTTC.

This clonotype turned up a few times. V and J are TRBV19 and TRBJ1-4; D unclear. There are 14 residues in the CDR3. Germline V gene sequence: CDR1 LNHDA, CDR2 SQIVND (reference sequence). Trimming took 7 bases from V and 4 from J, leaving 13 bases between them. The CDR3 spells CASTSWAVNEKLFF. CDR3 coding DNA: TGTGCCAGTACATCTTGGGCTGTTAATGAAAAACTGTTTTTT.

A word on this clonotype: Without the conserved terminal phenylalanine or tryptophan, this CDR3 likely stems from a read error. This rearrangement joins TRBV28 to TRBJ2-4, with 7 bases that match TRBD1. CDR1 MDHEN and CDR2 SYDVKM come from the germline V gene. This CDR3 is 13 amino acids long. The V and J ends lost 7 bases and 5 bases, in that order; junction bases with no gene match: 5. The CDR3 DNA follows: TGTGCCAGCACGGGACAGCCACAAAACATTCAGTACTCC. It encodes CASTGQPQNIQYS.

This clonotype has a handful of counts. The chain combines TRBV29-1 with TRBJ2-7, with unresolved D. Trimming stripped 5 bases from V and 4 bases from J, with 12 bases between. There are 12 residues in the CDR3. Looked up from germline, CDR1 is SQVTM and CDR2 is ANQGSEA. The CDR3 DNA follows: TGCAGCGTTCCTGGGGTCGGGTACGAGCAGTACTTC. As protein: CSVPGVGYEQYF.

This clonotype was recorded a few times. The rearrangement joins TRBV27 to TRBJ1-1; TRBD1 aligns across 9 bases. Germline V lookup: CDR1 MNHEY, CDR2 SMNVEV (reference sequence). This CDR3 spans 15 amino acids. The V and J ends lost 5 bases and 4 bases, in that order; junction bases with no gene match: 8. The CDR3 nucleotides are TGTGCCAGCAGTCACACCCCGGGACAGGGCACTGAAGCTTTCTTT. Translating gives CASSHTPGQGTEAFF.

The chain uses TRBV20-1 and TRBJ2-7, with 12 bases fitting TRBD1. V was pared by 6 bases and J by 2 bases, with 8 bases of the junction left unmatched. CDR3 length: 15 residues. CDR1 and CDR2 (germline): DFQATT, SNEGSKA (reference sequence). CDR3 sequence: CSAKPGQGATYEQYF. CDR3 bases: TGCAGTGCGAAACCGGGACAGGGGGCAACCTACGAGCAGTACTTC.